This T cell receptor beta chain comes out of a study of blood T cell repertoires in COVID-19. Profiled with immunoSEQ multiplex PCR; TCRdb holds only in-frame clones, not every one. The table shows about 370,000 clones, with roughly nine tenths occurring only once. The CDR3 covers 15 residues. Germline V gives CDR1 LGHDT, CDR2 YNNKEL (reference sequence). V was trimmed by 4 bases and J by 0 bases, leaving 9 bases between them. The sample was peripheral blood. The chain joins TRBV3-1 (or the pseudogene TRBV3-2) to TRBJ2-2, with a weak D call TRBD1 (6 bases). The receptor was isolated from a woman aged 30 to 39 with COVID-19, enrolled during active disease. The CDR3 nucleotides are TGTGCCAGCAGCCTAAGGGGGACGAACACCGGGGAGCTGTTTTTT. This codes for CASSLRGTNTGELFF.